This T cell receptor beta chain was observed in a study of T-cell reconstitution after alpha-beta-depleted transplantation in children. Whole-study findings and limits: It was reported that alpha-beta T cells came from several hundred expanded graft clones (about two months after transplant). T-cell counts and diversity at one year following transplant were attributed mainly to newly produced T cells. TCRbeta diversity was high at day 60 in some patients (a result of surviving recipient T cells and thymic progenitors).

The count of this clonotype is one. Its antigen is as yet unknown. The CDR3 totals 15 residues. Germline values: CDR1 SEHNR, CDR2 FQNEAQ (reference sequence). Trimming stripped 0 bases from V and 1 base from J, with 7 bases between. The TCRbeta library incorporated unique molecular identifiers. TCRdb reprocessed the PCR reads with MiXCR, giving one entry per CDR3 protein. This sample has approximately 490,000 distinct CDR3 sequences, with roughly a tenth found just once. Sample: PBMCs, taken before TCRalphabeta/CD19-depleted stem cell transplant. This receptor was identified in a child between 2 and 9 years old with inherited bone marrow failure, due to receive a stem cell transplant. V gene TRBV7-9 combines with J gene TRBJ2-1; D is undetermined. The chain's CDR3 is CASSLAALSYNEQFF. As DNA, the CDR3 is TGTGCCAGCAGCTTAGCGGCACTATCCTACAATGAGCAGTTCTTC.